The 18 T cell receptor beta chains below come from one sample, sequenced in a study of blood T cell repertoires in COVID-19. The protocol was immunoSEQ multiplex PCR, while the TCRdb copy is restricted to in-frame clones and leaves out a portion. The sample yields around 160,000 clones, 65% to 85% seen once. The specimen sequenced was peripheral blood. The origin of the receptors is a man in his sixties with active or convalescent COVID-19.

The CDR3 here is CASSRGWPTYEQYF. The DNA of the CDR3 is TGTGCCAGCAGCCGCGGTTGGCCCACCTACGAGCAGTACTTC. The V call is TRBV7-2, the J call TRBJ2-7; unclear D gene. The CDR3 is 14 residues long. The germline V and J ends were trimmed by 5 bases and 2 bases, with 13 bases remaining between them. The germline CDR1 and CDR2 sequences are SGHTA and FQGNSA.

V usage is TRBV5-1 and J usage is TRBJ2-6; TRBD1 agrees at 8 bases. Germline CDR1 is SGHRS and CDR2 is YFSETQ. V lost 3 bases, J lost 0 bases, and 8 bases stayed unmatched. The CDR3 consists of 18 residues. CDR3 protein: CASSSPPGQDSGANVLTF. CDR3 nucleotides: TGCGCCAGCAGCTCCCCCCCGGGACAGGACTCTGGGGCCAACGTCCTGACTTTC.

The gene calls are TRBV21-1 and TRBJ2-1; no check of the table's D call, TRBD1, against the DNA was made. TRBV21-1 is annotated as a pseudogene. This CDR3 has 15 residues. The CDR3 loop reads CASSTTSTGINEQFF. The CDR3 DNA reads as TGTGCCAGCAGCACCACTTCGACAGGGATAAATGAGCAGTTCTTC.

The chain combines TRBV28 with TRBJ2-5, with TRBD1 matching over 9 bases. CDR1 is MDHEN, CDR2 SYDVKM, per germline. The CDR3 is made up of 15 amino acids. Trimming cost V 5 bases and J 6 bases; bases outside gene matches: 10. The CDR3 bases are TGTGCCAGCAGTCCAGGGACAGGGAGTCGGAAGACCCAGTACTTC. It yields the protein CASSPGTGSRKTQYF. Complete variable domain (other parts from reference TRBV28 and TRBJ2-5): DVKVTQSSRYLVKRTGEKVFLECVQDMDHENMFWYRQDPGLGLRLIYFSYDVKMKEKGDIPEGYSVSREKKERFSLILESASTNQTSMYLCASSPGTGSRKTQYFGPGTRLLVL.

The V gene is TRBV28, the J gene TRBJ2-1, with 8 bases lining up with TRBD1. CDR1 is MDHEN, CDR2 SYDVKM, per germline. This CDR3 region has 16 residues. Trimming took 3 bases from V and 7 from J; bases not matched to a gene: 11. This CDR3 reads CASSFRGQAAGNEQFF. Here the CDR3 DNA reads TGTGCCAGCAGTTTCCGGGGACAGGCCGCGGGGAATGAGCAGTTCTTC. Complete variable domain (other parts from reference TRBV28 and TRBJ2-1): DVKVTQSSRYLVKRTGEKVFLECVQDMDHENMFWYRQDPGLGLRLIYFSYDVKMKEKGDIPEGYSVSREKKERFSLILESASTNQTSMYLCASSFRGQAAGNEQFFGPGTRLTVL.

In its sample, this clone was seen once. The chain couples TRBV18 to TRBJ2-7, with TRBD2 matching over 12 bases. The germline V gene encodes CDR1 KGHSH and CDR2 LQKENI. The CDR3 is made up of 17 amino acids. J was trimmed by 6 bases and V by 0 bases; bases with no gene match: 9. The CDR3, as DNA: TGTGCCAGCTCACCACCCGGACTAGCGGGAACCCCCAGCGAGCAGTACTTC. Translation: CASSPPGLAGTPSEQYF.

V and J are TRBV6-6 and TRBJ1-5, with TRBD1 matching 7 bases. The V gene end was trimmed by 0 bases and the J gene end by 1 base; junction bases not matched to a gene: 0. The CDR3 is 15 residues long. Per germline, CDR1 MNHNY and CDR2 SVGAGI (reference sequence). The CDR3 DNA follows: TGTGCCAGCAGTTACTCGGGACAGAGCAATCAGCCCCAGCATTTT. It specifies CASSYSGQSNQPQHF.

This clone was found once. Being one base from a much bigger clone, this may be a read error. V gene TRBV6-5 combines with J gene TRBJ2-7; 8 positions agree with TRBD1. Trimming removed 6 bases from V and 3 bases from J; junction bases left unmatched: 10. Looked up from germline, CDR1 is MNHEY and CDR2 is SVGAGI. The CDR3 totals 15 residues. CDR3 sequence: CASSLQGGLYYEQYF. The CDR3 DNA follows: TGTGCCAGCAGCCTACAGGGGGGCTTATACTACGAGCAGTACTTC.

About this clone: The junction and the germline gene differ at one end; a read error may be behind it. The chain carries TRBV2 and TRBJ2-7; D might be TRBD1 or TRBD2, each matching 5 bases. This CDR3 contains 15 residues. Germline assignment: CDR1 SNHLY and CDR2 FYNNEI. The CDR3 spells CASREGTGSSYEQYF. CDR3 DNA sequence: TGTGCCAGCAGAGAAGGGACGGGAAGCTCCTACGAGCAGTACTTC.

This rearrangement joins TRBV5-4 to TRBJ2-7; D might be TRBD1 (6 bases). V lost 0 bases and J 2 bases, leaving 12 bases between the germline ends. The CDR3 consists of 15 residues. Germline values: CDR1 SGHNT, CDR2 YYREEE (reference sequence). In DNA, the CDR3 is TGTGCCAGCAGCTTGGCTAGCAGGACAGCCTACGAGCAGTACTTC. Translation gives CASSLASRTAYEQYF.

The chain has TRBV7-2 and TRBJ1-1; no reliable D call. Germline CDR1 and CDR2: SGHTA and FQGNSA. The germline V and J ends were trimmed by 1 base and 0 bases, with 9 bases remaining between them. The CDR3 is 15 residues long. CDR3 nucleotides: TGTGCCAGCAGCTTAGGCCCCAGGCTGAACACTGAAGCTTTCTTT. Translating gives CASSLGPRLNTEAFF.

The chain uses TRBV7-3 and TRBJ2-1, with a possible D match to TRBD2 (5 bases). In germline, CDR1 is SGHTA, CDR2 FQGTGA. Trimming shortened V by 6 bases and J by 2 bases, and 11 bases separated the two germline ends. The CDR3 has 14 amino acids. CDR3 amino acids: CASREGDTYNEQFF. CDR3 bases: TGTGCCAGCAGAGAGGGAGATACCTACAATGAGCAGTTCTTC. The variable domain in full, completed from reference TRBV7-3 and TRBJ2-1, reads GAGVSQTPSNKVTEKGKYVELRCDPISGHTALYWYRQSLGQGPEFLIYFQGTGAADDSGLPNDRFFAVRPEGSVSTLKIQRTERGDSAVYLCASREGDTYNEQFFGPGTRLTVL.

The chain is built from TRBV18 and TRBJ2-3; 11 bases align to TRBD2. Germline values: CDR1 KGHSH, CDR2 LQKENI. This CDR3 spans 17 amino acids. V lost 3 bases to trimming and J lost 7 bases; unmatched junction nucleotides: 12. The CDR3, as DNA: TGTGCCAGCTCACCTTCCGGACTAGCGGGCCAAAGGAATACGCAGTATTTT. Translated: CASSPSGLAGQRNTQYF.

J is TRBJ2-7 and V is TRBV4-1, with TRBD2 matching 11 bases. The CDR3 sequence is 15 residues long. V trimming: 0 bases; J trimming: 5 bases; junction bases outside the gene matches: 3. Germline CDR1 and CDR2: MGHRA and YSYEKL. CDR3 sequence: CASSQELAGVDEQYF. The CDR3 coding sequence is TGCGCCAGCAGCCAAGAACTAGCGGGAGTAGACGAGCAGTACTTC.

This clone showed up just once. The rearrangement joins TRBV27 to TRBJ2-2; TRBD1 might be the D (6 bases). Per the germline V gene, CDR1 is MNHEY and CDR2 is SMNVEV (reference sequence). Trimming removed 6 bases at V and 6 bases at J, with 11 bases between. The length of the CDR3 is 13 residues. For the CDR3, the DNA is TGTGCCAGCAGCGTAACAGGGTCCGGGGAGCTGTTTTTT. Encoded protein: CASSVTGSGELFF.

The gene calls are TRBV5-1 and TRBJ2-7, with a tentative D call TRBD2 (6 bases). This CDR3 has 14 residues. V dropped 2 bases and J dropped 5 bases, with 14 bases sitting between them. Germline CDR1 and CDR2: SGHRS and YFSETQ. CDR3 amino acids: CASSLNGRKDEQYF. DNA for the CDR3: TGCGCCAGCAGCTTAAACGGGAGAAAAGACGAGCAGTACTTC.

The chain recombines TRBV4-2 with TRBJ1-2, with D uncertain. This CDR3 contains 12 residues. Germline V gene sequence: CDR1 LGHNA, CDR2 YNFKEQ. Trimming stripped 2 bases from V and 8 bases from J, with 9 bases between. The CDR3 protein is CASSQIETGYTF. The CDR3 DNA reads TGTGCCAGCAGCCAAATCGAAACAGGCTACACCTTC.

The table lists this clone with a count of one. Here the CDR3 DNA reads TGTGCCATCAGTACTCTGGCGGCTGAGCAGTTCTTC. Its protein is CAISTLAAEQFF. This chain links TRBV10-3 with TRBJ2-1, with no clear D. The CDR3 sequence is 12 residues long. CDR1 and CDR2 from the germline V gene are ENHRY and SYGVKD. Trimming took 5 bases from V and 9 from J, leaving 11 bases between them.